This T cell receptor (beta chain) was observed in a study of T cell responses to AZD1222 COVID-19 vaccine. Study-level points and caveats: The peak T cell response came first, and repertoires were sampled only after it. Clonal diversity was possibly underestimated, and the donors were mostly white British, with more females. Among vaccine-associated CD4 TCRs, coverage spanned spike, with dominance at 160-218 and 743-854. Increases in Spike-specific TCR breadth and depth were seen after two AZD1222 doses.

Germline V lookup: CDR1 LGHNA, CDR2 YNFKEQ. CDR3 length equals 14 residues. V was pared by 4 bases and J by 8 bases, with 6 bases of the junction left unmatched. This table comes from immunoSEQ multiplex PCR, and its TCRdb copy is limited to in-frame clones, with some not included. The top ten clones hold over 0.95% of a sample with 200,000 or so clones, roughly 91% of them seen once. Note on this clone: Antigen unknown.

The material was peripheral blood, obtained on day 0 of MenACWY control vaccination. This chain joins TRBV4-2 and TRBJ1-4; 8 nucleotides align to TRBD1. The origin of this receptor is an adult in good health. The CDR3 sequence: CASSLSGGAEKLFF. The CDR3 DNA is TGTGCCAGCAGCCTTTCAGGGGGCGCCGAAAAACTGTTTTTT.